Listed below are T cell receptor beta chains from one sample, sequenced in a study of blood T cells in healthy people across ages. TCRdb itself ran the 5' RACE reads through MiXCR, one entry per CDR3 protein. This sample carries around 400,000 distinct CDR3 sequences, 45% to 65% of them seen once, and the ten largest clones take under 65%. Sequences were obtained from blood. The receptors originated from a man in his fifties or sixties in good health. Each CDR3 is given with its conserved first and last residue. The D gene is left open where the match is weak. Expanded clones are given a class, and other clones once, few, many or no size at all.

abundance,d_gene,v_gene,j_gene,CDR3aa,CDR3nt
few,TRBD1,TRBV29-1,TRBJ2-5,CSVVGTGGRETQYF,TGCAGCGTTGTAGGGACAGGGGGTCGAGAGACCCAGTACTTC
-,-,TRBV28,TRBJ1-2,CASTREMGGYGYTF,TGTGCCAGCACCAGAGAAATGGGGGGATATGGCTACACCTTC
-,-,TRBV20-1,TRBJ1-1,CSVLGGNTEAFF,TGCAGTGTTTTAGGGGGGAACACTGAAGCTTTCTTT
-,-,TRBV5-6,TRBJ1-2,CASSSPGEGHYGYTF,TGTGCCAGCAGCTCCCCAGGGGAGGGGCACTATGGCTACACCTTC
few,-,TRBV12-3/TRBV12-4,TRBJ1-1,CASSWGPRGTNTEAFF,TGTGCCAGCAGTTGGGGGCCGCGGGGCACGAACACTGAAGCTTTCTTT
-,TRBD2,TRBV20-1,TRBJ2-1,CSAHSLAGAGNEQFF,TGCAGTGCACACTCTTTAGCGGGGGCTGGGAATGAGCAGTTCTTC
few,TRBD2,TRBV18,TRBJ2-7,CASSLMTSGDEQYF,TGTGCCAGCTCACTAATGACTAGCGGGGACGAGCAGTACTTC
-,TRBD1,TRBV6-1,TRBJ2-5,CTSSRAGMGQRSEEQYF,TGTACCAGCAGTAGGGCCGGGATGGGACAGCGGTCGGAAGAGCAGTACTTC
-,-,TRBV29-1,TRBJ2-7,CSVAGRLDDEQYF,TGCAGCGTCGCGGGCAGATTAGACGATGAGCAGTACTTC
-,TRBD2,TRBV7-2,TRBJ2-4,CASSLLAAYAKNIQYF,TGTGCCAGCAGCTTACTAGCGGCATATGCCAAAAACATTCAGTACTTC
-,-,TRBV28,TRBJ1-1,CASSFDRRGTEAFF,TGTGCCAGCAGTTTTGACAGACGCGGCACTGAAGCTTTCTTT
-,-,TRBV11-2,TRBJ2-5,CASSPATRGWTQYF,TGTGCCAGCAGCCCAGCGACCCGGGGTTGGACCCAGTACTTC
-,-,TRBV4-3,TRBJ1-5,CASSQAARGNQPQHF,TGCGCCAGCAGCCAAGCGGCCAGAGGCAATCAGCCCCAGCATTTT
-,-,TRBV11-3,TRBJ2-3,CASSLDHGDTQYF,TGTGCCAGCAGCTTAGATCATGGGGATACGCAGTATTTT
-,TRBD1,TRBV7-3,TRBJ2-7,CASSPAGTGYEQYF,TGTGCCAGCAGCCCCGCGGGGACAGGCTACGAGCAGTACTTC
-,TRBD2,TRBV7-2,TRBJ2-7,CASSRSRGDEQYF,TGTGCCAGCTCCCGAAGTCGGGGGGACGAGCAGTACTTC
-,-,TRBV29-1,TRBJ2-4,CSVEERGPVNIQYF,TGCAGCGTTGAAGAAAGAGGGCCGGTGAACATTCAGTACTTC
-,-,TRBV6-2/TRBV6-3,TRBJ2-7,CASSYGYTGVTYEQYF,TGTGCCAGCAGTTACGGATACACGGGGGTGACCTACGAGCAGTACTTC
few,-,TRBV7-2,TRBJ1-4,CASKGGLATNEKLFF,TGTGCCAGCAAAGGGGGACTTGCAACTAATGAAAAACTGTTTTTT
many,-,TRBV29-1,TRBJ2-1,CSVEGGRTYNEQFF,TGCAGCGTTGAAGGCGGGCGGACGTACAATGAGCAGTTCTTC
few,TRBD2,TRBV4-2,TRBJ2-3,CASSQDDQREVASTDTQYF,TGTGCCAGCAGCCAAGATGATCAGCGGGAGGTTGCTAGCACAGATACGCAGTATTTT
-,-,TRBV3-1,TRBJ1-1,CASSQRPLPQEAFF,TGTGCCAGCAGCCAGAGACCACTACCGCAGGAAGCTTTCTTT
-,-,TRBV9,TRBJ2-5,CASSDRAPQETQYF,TGTGCCAGCAGCGACCGGGCCCCACAAGAGACCCAGTACTTC
many,-,TRBV20-1,TRBJ1-1,CSADGGRENEAFF,TGCAGTGCTGACGGGGGGAGGGAGAACGAAGCTTTCTTT
once,-,TRBV7-9,TRBJ2-6,CASSSRDSGANVLTF,TGTGCCAGCAGCTCTAGGGACTCTGGGGCCAACGTCCTGACTTTC
few,-,TRBV29-1,TRBJ2-1,CSVRGPGGYNEQFF,TGCAGCGTGCGCGGGCCTGGGGGCTACAATGAGCAGTTCTTC
-,-,TRBV7-2,TRBJ2-3,CASSLVRSASDTQYF,TGTGCCAGCAGCTTAGTCCGGAGCGCCTCAGATACGCAGTATTTT
-,TRBD1,TRBV6-5,TRBJ2-3,CANSSRQGRTDTQYF,TGTGCCAACAGTTCAAGACAGGGCAGGACAGATACGCAGTATTTT
-,-,TRBV6-6,TRBJ2-4,CVSEIAKNIQYF,TGTGTCAGCGAAATAGCCAAAAACATTCAGTACTTC
-,-,TRBV7-6,TRBJ2-7,CASSPIDSSKSFGPNEQYF,TGTGCCAGCAGCCCGATAGACTCATCCAAGTCTTTCGGCCCCAACGAGCAGTACTTC
-,-,TRBV7-2,TRBJ2-7,CASSFAVPSYEQYF,TGTGCCAGCAGTTTCGCGGTCCCCTCCTACGAGCAGTACTTC
-,-,TRBV20-1,TRBJ1-4,CSAKSWGIEKLFF,TGCAGTGCTAAGTCCTGGGGGATTGAAAAACTGTTTTTT
-,-,TRBV7-2,TRBJ2-7,CASSLRRLYEQYF,TGTGCCAGCAGCTTACGCAGGCTTTACGAGCAGTACTTC